These T cell receptor beta chains were read from a single sample in a study of blood T cell repertoires in COVID-19. This table comes from immunoSEQ multiplex PCR, and its TCRdb copy is limited to in-frame clones, with some not included. This table holds about 130,000 clones, about four fifths found once. Input material: peripheral blood. The receptor source for this set is a woman older than 75 with acute or convalescent COVID-19. Each CDR3 is given with its conserved first and last residue. Fields, in order: V gene, J gene, clone size, D gene, CDR3 protein, CDR3 DNA. D genes are given only for firm matches. Some rows have no size entry. The others give once, few or many, or a class for an expanded clone.

v_gene: TRBV4-2
j_gene: TRBJ1-6
abundance: .
d_gene: .
CDR3aa: CASKVWEGDSPLHF
CDR3nt: TGTGCCAGCAAGGTGTGGGAGGGAGATTCACCCCTCCACTTT

v_gene: TRBV5-4
j_gene: TRBJ2-5
abundance: .
d_gene: TRBD2
CDR3aa: CASRTLADQTQYF
CDR3nt: TGTGCCAGCAGGACCCTAGCGGACCAGACCCAGTACTTC

v_gene: TRBV27
j_gene: TRBJ2-1
abundance: .
d_gene: TRBD2
CDR3aa: CASSLRGGYNEQFF
CDR3nt: TGTGCCAGCAGTTTACGGGGGGGCTACAATGAGCAGTTCTTC

v_gene: TRBV29-1
j_gene: TRBJ1-1
abundance: .
d_gene: .
CDR3aa: CSHSQGDTEAFF
CDR3nt: TGCAGCCACTCGCAAGGGGATACTGAAGCTTTCTTT

v_gene: TRBV18
j_gene: TRBJ1-1
abundance: .
d_gene: TRBD1
CDR3aa: CASSKGQDVEAFF
CDR3nt: TGTGCCAGCTCAAAGGGACAGGACGTTGAAGCTTTCTTT

v_gene: TRBV4-1
j_gene: TRBJ2-5
abundance: .
d_gene: TRBD2
CDR3aa: CASSLRSGGGETQYF
CDR3nt: TGCGCCAGCAGCCTCAGAAGCGGGGGTGGAGAGACCCAGTACTTC

v_gene: TRBV7-8
j_gene: TRBJ2-1
abundance: .
d_gene: .
CDR3aa: CASSLSFYNEQFF
CDR3nt: TGTGCCAGCAGCTTATCATTTTACAATGAGCAGTTCTTC

v_gene: TRBV2
j_gene: TRBJ1-1
abundance: .
d_gene: .
CDR3aa: CASSAGAVNTEAFF
CDR3nt: TGTGCCAGCAGTGCTGGGGCCGTTAACACTGAAGCTTTCTTT

v_gene: TRBV27
j_gene: TRBJ1-2
abundance: .
d_gene: .
CDR3aa: CASSSSGEPYGYTF
CDR3nt: TGTGCCAGCAGTTCAAGTGGAGAACCCTATGGCTACACCTTC

v_gene: TRBV10-3
j_gene: TRBJ2-5
abundance: .
d_gene: .
CDR3aa: CAISEFSQETQYF
CDR3nt: TGTGCCATCAGTGAATTTAGTCAAGAGACCCAGTACTTC

v_gene: TRBV12-5
j_gene: TRBJ1-1
abundance: .
d_gene: TRBD1
CDR3aa: CASGTWGQGANTEAFF
CDR3nt: TGTGCTAGTGGTACCTGGGGACAGGGGGCGAACACTGAAGCTTTCTTT

v_gene: TRBV16
j_gene: TRBJ2-7
abundance: .
d_gene: .
CDR3aa: CASSPTKDTYEQYF
CDR3nt: TGTGCCAGCAGCCCTACAAAAGACACCTACGAGCAGTACTTC

v_gene: TRBV24-1
j_gene: TRBJ2-7
abundance: .
d_gene: .
CDR3aa: CATSDMDRDFYEQYF
CDR3nt: TGTGCCACCAGTGATATGGACAGAGATTTTTACGAGCAGTACTTC

v_gene: TRBV18
j_gene: TRBJ2-2
abundance: .
d_gene: TRBD1
CDR3aa: CASSLDRVNTGELFF
CDR3nt: TGTGCCAGCTCATTGGACAGGGTGAACACCGGGGAGCTGTTTTTT

v_gene: TRBV29-1
j_gene: TRBJ2-7
abundance: .
d_gene: TRBD1
CDR3aa: CSVEGQGTHEQYF
CDR3nt: TGCAGCGTTGAAGGACAGGGGACCCACGAGCAGTACTTC

v_gene: TRBV6-5
j_gene: TRBJ2-4
abundance: .
d_gene: TRBD1
CDR3aa: CASTGTGVVIQYF
CDR3nt: TGTGCCAGCACCGGGACAGGGGTTGTCATTCAGTACTTC

v_gene: TRBV4-3
j_gene: TRBJ1-6
abundance: .
d_gene: .
CDR3aa: CASSQESSYNSPLHF
CDR3nt: TGCGCCAGCAGCCAAGAGAGCTCCTATAATTCACCCCTCCACTTT

v_gene: TRBV7-3
j_gene: TRBJ2-3
abundance: .
d_gene: .
CDR3aa: CASSPEAGGTDTQYF
CDR3nt: TGTGCCAGCAGCCCAGAGGCAGGGGGCACAGATACGCAGTATTTT

v_gene: TRBV7-2
j_gene: TRBJ2-2
abundance: .
d_gene: .
CDR3aa: CASSLGTTDGELFF
CDR3nt: TGTGCCAGCAGCTTAGGGACTACCGACGGGGAGCTGTTTTTT

v_gene: TRBV5-1
j_gene: TRBJ1-5
abundance: .
d_gene: .
CDR3aa: CASSLGVRENSNQPQHF
CDR3nt: TGCGCCAGCAGCTTGGGTGTCAGGGAAAATAGCAATCAGCCCCAGCATTTT

v_gene: TRBV15
j_gene: TRBJ1-1
abundance: .
d_gene: .
CDR3aa: CATSRDGGLPNPEAFF
CDR3nt: TGTGCCACCAGCAGAGATGGGGGACTGCCGAATCCTGAAGCTTTCTTT

v_gene: TRBV11-2
j_gene: TRBJ2-1
abundance: .
d_gene: TRBD2
CDR3aa: CASSLVRGEEFF
CDR3nt: TGTGCCAGCAGCTTAGTACGGGGGGAGGAGTTCTTC

v_gene: TRBV6-5
j_gene: TRBJ1-2
abundance: .
d_gene: .
CDR3aa: CASSRDKNYGYTF
CDR3nt: TGTGCCAGCAGTAGGGACAAGAACTATGGCTACACCTTC

v_gene: TRBV19
j_gene: TRBJ1-1
abundance: .
d_gene: TRBD1
CDR3aa: CASSRGTGAYNTEAFF
CDR3nt: TGTGCCAGTAGTAGAGGGACAGGGGCCTACAACACTGAAGCTTTCTTT

v_gene: TRBV28
j_gene: TRBJ2-7
abundance: .
d_gene: TRBD1
CDR3aa: CASRPTGGIGSYEQYF
CDR3nt: TGTGCCAGCAGACCGACAGGGGGCATTGGGTCCTACGAGCAGTACTTC

v_gene: TRBV5-6
j_gene: TRBJ2-3
abundance: .
d_gene: .
CDR3aa: CASSLLTVVYQDTQYF
CDR3nt: TGTGCCAGCAGCCTATTAACAGTCGTCTATCAGGATACGCAGTATTTT

v_gene: TRBV18
j_gene: TRBJ1-5
abundance: .
d_gene: .
CDR3aa: CASSRTANQPQHF
CDR3nt: TGTGCCAGCTCACGGACAGCCAATCAGCCCCAGCATTTT

v_gene: TRBV3-1/TRBV3-2
j_gene: TRBJ1-1
abundance: .
d_gene: TRBD1
CDR3aa: CASSLTGTGGHKAFF
CDR3nt: TGTGCCAGCAGCCTAACCGGGACAGGAGGACACAAAGCTTTCTTT

v_gene: TRBV19
j_gene: TRBJ2-5
abundance: few
d_gene: .
CDR3aa: CASSWGGGMTETQYF
CDR3nt: TGTGCCAGTAGCTGGGGAGGGGGAATGACTGAGACCCAGTACTTC

v_gene: TRBV21-1
j_gene: TRBJ2-1
abundance: .
d_gene: .
CDR3aa: CASSKGTNNEQFF
CDR3nt: TGTGCCAGCAGCAAAGGGACAAACAATGAGCAGTTCTTC

v_gene: TRBV19
j_gene: TRBJ2-5
abundance: .
d_gene: .
CDR3aa: CASSISGGVETQYF
CDR3nt: TGTGCCAGTAGTATTTCTGGGGGCGTAGAGACCCAGTACTTC

v_gene: TRBV30
j_gene: TRBJ1-5
abundance: .
d_gene: .
CDR3aa: CAWSRGQLSNQPQHF
CDR3nt: TGTGCCTGGAGTCGAGGACAGTTGAGCAATCAGCCCCAGCATTTT

v_gene: TRBV9
j_gene: TRBJ1-6
abundance: .
d_gene: .
CDR3aa: CASSVRSERNSPLHF
CDR3nt: TGTGCCAGCAGCGTACGGTCTGAACGGAATTCACCCCTCCACTTT

v_gene: TRBV5-1
j_gene: TRBJ2-7
abundance: .
d_gene: .
CDR3aa: CASSLDSPGVGNEQYF
CDR3nt: TGCGCCAGCAGCTTGGATAGCCCTGGGGTCGGGAACGAGCAGTACTTC

v_gene: TRBV5-4
j_gene: TRBJ1-2
abundance: once
d_gene: .
CDR3aa: CASSNPSGHRAAGYTF
CDR3nt: TGTGCCAGCAGCAACCCATCGGGACACAGGGCGGCAGGCTACACCTTC

v_gene: TRBV10-3
j_gene: TRBJ1-1
abundance: .
d_gene: TRBD1
CDR3aa: CAISEGAGGNPEAFF
CDR3nt: TGTGCCATCAGTGAAGGGGCAGGGGGGAACCCTGAAGCTTTCTTT

v_gene: TRBV9
j_gene: TRBJ1-1
abundance: .
d_gene: .
CDR3aa: CASSPPGGQDTEAFF
CDR3nt: TGTGCCAGCAGCCCCCCGGGGGGTCAAGACACTGAAGCTTTCTTT

v_gene: TRBV18
j_gene: TRBJ2-2
abundance: .
d_gene: .
CDR3aa: CASSPFDRTVTTGELFF
CDR3nt: TGTGCCAGCTCACCCTTCGACAGGACCGTTACCACCGGGGAGCTGTTTTTT

v_gene: TRBV5-4
j_gene: TRBJ1-2
abundance: .
d_gene: .
CDR3aa: CASRLLADLYGYTF
CDR3nt: TGTGCCAGCAGACTCCTAGCCGACCTCTATGGCTACACCTTC

v_gene: TRBV19
j_gene: TRBJ1-1
abundance: .
d_gene: .
CDR3aa: CASTALVVDSPNTEAFF
CDR3nt: TGTGCCAGTACAGCTTTAGTAGTAGACAGCCCGAACACTGAAGCTTTCTTT

v_gene: TRBV7-2
j_gene: TRBJ1-2
abundance: .
d_gene: .
CDR3aa: CASSLGQTQYGYTF
CDR3nt: TGTGCCAGCAGCTTAGGACAGACCCAATATGGCTACACCTTC

v_gene: TRBV27
j_gene: TRBJ1-1
abundance: .
d_gene: TRBD1
CDR3aa: CASTGNRGNTEAFF
CDR3nt: TGTGCCAGCACCGGAAACAGGGGGAACACTGAAGCTTTCTTT

v_gene: TRBV7-9
j_gene: TRBJ1-1
abundance: once
d_gene: TRBD1
CDR3aa: CASSRQGSSTEAFF
CDR3nt: TGTGCCAGCAGCCGACAGGGCTCGAGCACTGAAGCTTTCTTT

v_gene: TRBV10-3
j_gene: TRBJ1-1
abundance: .
d_gene: TRBD1
CDR3aa: CAISSGTGGTNTEAFF
CDR3nt: TGTGCCATCAGTTCCGGGACAGGGGGTACGAACACTGAAGCTTTCTTT

v_gene: TRBV3-1/TRBV3-2
j_gene: TRBJ2-3
abundance: .
d_gene: .
CDR3aa: CASTHPPGEDTQYF
CDR3nt: TGTGCCAGCACCCACCCTCCCGGTGAAGATACGCAGTATTTT

v_gene: TRBV7-3
j_gene: TRBJ1-1
abundance: .
d_gene: .
CDR3aa: CASSFQGNTEAFF
CDR3nt: TGTGCCAGCAGCTTCCAGGGGAACACTGAAGCTTTCTTT

v_gene: TRBV28
j_gene: TRBJ2-5
abundance: .
d_gene: TRBD1
CDR3aa: CASINRRGPETQYF
CDR3nt: TGTGCCAGCATCAACCGCAGGGGGCCGGAGACCCAGTACTTC

v_gene: TRBV2
j_gene: TRBJ1-1
abundance: .
d_gene: .
CDR3aa: CASSLAGTEAFF
CDR3nt: TGTGCCAGCAGTTTGGCCGGGACAGAAGCTTTCTTT

v_gene: TRBV7-8
j_gene: TRBJ1-1
abundance: .
d_gene: TRBD1
CDR3aa: CASSPQGAYTEAFF
CDR3nt: TGTGCCAGCAGCCCCCAGGGGGCGTACACTGAAGCTTTCTTT

v_gene: TRBV6-5
j_gene: TRBJ1-1
abundance: few
d_gene: TRBD1
CDR3aa: CASTGTDHNTEAFF
CDR3nt: TGTGCCAGCACCGGGACAGATCATAACACTGAAGCTTTCTTT

v_gene: TRBV14
j_gene: TRBJ1-4
abundance: .
d_gene: TRBD1
CDR3aa: CASSSRTGLSEKLFF
CDR3nt: TGTGCCAGCAGCTCCCGGACAGGGTTATCGGAAAAACTGTTTTTT

v_gene: TRBV24-1
j_gene: TRBJ1-4
abundance: .
d_gene: .
CDR3aa: CATSDSQSSATNEKLFF
CDR3nt: TGTGCCACCAGTGATTCACAGAGCTCCGCAACTAATGAAAAACTGTTTTTT

v_gene: TRBV5-5
j_gene: TRBJ1-5
abundance: once
d_gene: .
CDR3aa: CASSLFSNQPQHF
CDR3nt: TGTGCCAGCAGTCTATTTAGCAATCAGCCCCAGCATTTT

v_gene: TRBV4-1
j_gene: TRBJ1-5
abundance: once
d_gene: .
CDR3aa: CASSRSRGQPQHF
CDR3nt: TGCGCCAGCAGCCGCTCTCGGGGTCAGCCCCAGCATTTT

v_gene: TRBV7-9
j_gene: TRBJ2-2
abundance: .
d_gene: .
CDR3aa: CASSSRVANTGELFF
CDR3nt: TGTGCCAGCAGCTCCCGGGTAGCGAACACCGGGGAGCTGTTTTTT